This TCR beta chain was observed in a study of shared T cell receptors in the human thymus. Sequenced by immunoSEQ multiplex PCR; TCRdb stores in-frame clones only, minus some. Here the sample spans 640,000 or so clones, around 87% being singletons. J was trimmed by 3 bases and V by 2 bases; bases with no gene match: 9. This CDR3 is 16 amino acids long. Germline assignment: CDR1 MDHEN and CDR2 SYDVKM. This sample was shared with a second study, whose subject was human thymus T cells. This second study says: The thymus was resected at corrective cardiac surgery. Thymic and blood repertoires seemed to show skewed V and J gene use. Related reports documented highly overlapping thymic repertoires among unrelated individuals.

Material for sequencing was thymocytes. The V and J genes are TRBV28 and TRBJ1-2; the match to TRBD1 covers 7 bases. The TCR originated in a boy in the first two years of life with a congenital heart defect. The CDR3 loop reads CASSLRGRSTYYGYTF. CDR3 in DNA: TGTGCCAGCAGTTTAAGGGGGCGCTCGACCTACTATGGCTACACCTTC.